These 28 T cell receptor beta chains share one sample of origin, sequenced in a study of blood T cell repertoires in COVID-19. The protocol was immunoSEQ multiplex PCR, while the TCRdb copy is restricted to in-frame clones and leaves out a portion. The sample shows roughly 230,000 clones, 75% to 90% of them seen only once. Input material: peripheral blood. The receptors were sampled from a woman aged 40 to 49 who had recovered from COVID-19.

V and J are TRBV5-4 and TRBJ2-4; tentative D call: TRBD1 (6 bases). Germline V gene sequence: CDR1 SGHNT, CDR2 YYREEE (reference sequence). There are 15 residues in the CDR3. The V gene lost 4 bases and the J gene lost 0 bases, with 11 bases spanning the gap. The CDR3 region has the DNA TGTGCCAGCAGCGCCGGACAGTTAGCCAAAAACATTCAGTACTTC. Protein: CASSAGQLAKNIQYF.

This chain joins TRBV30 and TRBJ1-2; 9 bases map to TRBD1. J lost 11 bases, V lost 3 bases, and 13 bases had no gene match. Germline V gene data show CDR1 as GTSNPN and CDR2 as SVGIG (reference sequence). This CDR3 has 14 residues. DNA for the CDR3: TGTGCCTGGAGCCGAGGGGGACAGGGACAAAGTTACACCTTC. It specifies CAWSRGGQGQSYTF.

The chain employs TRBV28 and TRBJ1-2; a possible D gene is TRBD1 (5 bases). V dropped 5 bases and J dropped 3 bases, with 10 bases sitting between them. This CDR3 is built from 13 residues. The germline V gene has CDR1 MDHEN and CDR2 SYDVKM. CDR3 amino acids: CASSRQSHYGYTF. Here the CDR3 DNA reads TGTGCCAGCAGTCGACAGAGCCACTATGGCTACACCTTC.

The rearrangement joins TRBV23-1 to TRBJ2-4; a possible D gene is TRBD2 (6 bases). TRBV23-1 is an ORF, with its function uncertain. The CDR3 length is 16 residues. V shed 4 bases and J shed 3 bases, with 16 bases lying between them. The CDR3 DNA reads TGCGCCAGCAGTCGTAGTGGGGGGTATGTCAAAAACATTCAGTACTTC. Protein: CASSRSGGYVKNIQYF.

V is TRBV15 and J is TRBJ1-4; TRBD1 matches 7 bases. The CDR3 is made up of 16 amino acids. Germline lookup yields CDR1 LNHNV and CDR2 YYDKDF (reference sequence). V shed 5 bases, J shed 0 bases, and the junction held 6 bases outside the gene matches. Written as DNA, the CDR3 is TGTGCCACCAGCGCGGACAGGACAACAACTAATGAAAAACTGTTTTTT. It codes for CATSADRTTTNEKLFF.

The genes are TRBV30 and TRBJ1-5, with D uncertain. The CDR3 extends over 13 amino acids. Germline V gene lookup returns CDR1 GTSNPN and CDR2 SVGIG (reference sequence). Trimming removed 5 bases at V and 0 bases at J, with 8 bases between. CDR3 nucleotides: TGTGCCTGGTCGGGGATTAGCAATCAGCCCCAGCATTTT. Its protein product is CAWSGISNQPQHF.

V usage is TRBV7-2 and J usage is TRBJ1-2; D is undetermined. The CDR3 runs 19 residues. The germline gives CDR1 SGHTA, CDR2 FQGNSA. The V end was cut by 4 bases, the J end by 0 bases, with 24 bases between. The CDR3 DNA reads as TGTGCCAGCAGCTCCACCTTCTGGCGGTCGACTGGCGCTAACTATGGCTACACCTTC. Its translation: CASSSTFWRSTGANYGYTF.

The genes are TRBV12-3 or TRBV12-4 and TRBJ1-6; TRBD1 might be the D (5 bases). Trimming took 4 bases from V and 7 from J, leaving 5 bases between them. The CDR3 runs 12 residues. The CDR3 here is CASSWGNSPLHF. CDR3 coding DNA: TGTGCCAGCAGTTGGGGCAATTCACCCCTCCACTTT.

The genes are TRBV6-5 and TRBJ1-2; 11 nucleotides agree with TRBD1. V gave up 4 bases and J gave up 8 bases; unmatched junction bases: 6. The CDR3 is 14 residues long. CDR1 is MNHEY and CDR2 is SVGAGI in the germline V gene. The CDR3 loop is CASSWGQGGRGYTF. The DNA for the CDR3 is TGTGCCAGCAGTTGGGGACAGGGGGGAAGGGGCTACACCTTC.

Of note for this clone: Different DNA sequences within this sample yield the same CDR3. The CDR3 nucleotides are TGTGCCAGCAGCGTAGGACAGGGGAACACTGAAGCTTTCTTT. Translating gives CASSVGQGNTEAFF. The chain recombines TRBV7-9 with TRBJ1-1; 8 positions match TRBD1. This CDR3 has 14 residues. The V gene end was trimmed by 5 bases and the J gene end by 1 base; junction bases not matched to a gene: 3. CDR1 and CDR2 from the germline V gene are SEHNR and FQNEAQ (reference sequence).

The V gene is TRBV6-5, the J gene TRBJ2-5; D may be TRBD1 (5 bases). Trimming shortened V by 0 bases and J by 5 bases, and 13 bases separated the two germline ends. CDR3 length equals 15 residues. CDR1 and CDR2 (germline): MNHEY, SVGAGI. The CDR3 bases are TGTGCCAGCAGTTACTCGAGTGTAGGGGTGGAGACCCAGTACTTC. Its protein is CASSYSSVGVETQYF.

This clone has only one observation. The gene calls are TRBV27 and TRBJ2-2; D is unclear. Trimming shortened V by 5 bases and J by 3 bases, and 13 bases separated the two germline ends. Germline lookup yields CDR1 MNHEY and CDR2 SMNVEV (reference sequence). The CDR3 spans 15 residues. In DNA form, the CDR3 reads TGTGCCAGCAGTCTCCGGTTTCGGGACACCGGGGAGCTGTTTTTT. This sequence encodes CASSLRFRDTGELFF.

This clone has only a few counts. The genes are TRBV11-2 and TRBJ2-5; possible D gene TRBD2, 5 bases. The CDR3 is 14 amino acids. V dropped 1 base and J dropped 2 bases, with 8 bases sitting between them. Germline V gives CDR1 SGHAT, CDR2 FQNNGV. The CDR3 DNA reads TGTGCCAGCAGCTTAGGGACTCCACAAGAGACCCAGTACTTC. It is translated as CASSLGTPQETQYF. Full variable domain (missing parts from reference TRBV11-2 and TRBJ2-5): EAGVAQSPRYKIIEKRQSVAFWCNPISGHATLYWYQQILGQGPKLLIQFQNNGVVDDSQLPKDRFSAERLKGVDSTLKIQPAKLEDSAVYLCASSLGTPQETQYFGPGTRLLVL.

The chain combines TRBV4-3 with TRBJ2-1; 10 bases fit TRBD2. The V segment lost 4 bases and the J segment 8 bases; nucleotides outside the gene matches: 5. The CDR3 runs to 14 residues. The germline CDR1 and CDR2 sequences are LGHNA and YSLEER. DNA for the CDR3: TGCGCCAGCAGCCTTGGACTAGCGGAATATGAGCAGTTCTTC. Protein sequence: CASSLGLAEYEQFF.

The CDR3 DNA sequence: TGTGCCACCAGCAGAGATAGGGGGTCCTCTGGAAACACCATATATTTT. Translating it yields CATSRDRGSSGNTIYF. This chain joins TRBV15 and TRBJ1-3; a weak D match, TRBD1 (6 bases). The CDR3 spans 16 residues. V was cut by 0 bases and J by 0 bases, with 9 bases left in between. Germline assignment: CDR1 LNHNV and CDR2 YYDKDF (reference sequence).

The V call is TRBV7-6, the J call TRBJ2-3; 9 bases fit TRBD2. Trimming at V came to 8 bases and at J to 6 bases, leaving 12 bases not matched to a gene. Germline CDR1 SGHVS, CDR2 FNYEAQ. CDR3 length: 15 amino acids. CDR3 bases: TGTGCCAGCCAGCCTTCCGCGGGGGGGGCGGATACGCAGTATTTT. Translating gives CASQPSAGGADTQYF.

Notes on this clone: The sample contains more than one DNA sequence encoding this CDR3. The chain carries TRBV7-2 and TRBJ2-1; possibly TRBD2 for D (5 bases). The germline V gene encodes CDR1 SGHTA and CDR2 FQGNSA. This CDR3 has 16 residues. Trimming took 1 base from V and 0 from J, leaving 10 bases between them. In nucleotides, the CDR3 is TGTGCCAGCAGCTTAGTGGGCGGAGGCTCCTACAATGAGCAGTTCTTC. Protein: CASSLVGGGSYNEQFF.

CDR3 sequence (DNA): TGTGCCAGCAGCCAAGTATTGAACACTGAAGCTTTCTTT. This translates into CASSQVLNTEAFF. The chain is built from TRBV3-1 (or the pseudogene TRBV3-2) and TRBJ1-1, with unresolved D. The CDR3 is made up of 13 amino acids. CDR1 is LGHDT, CDR2 YNNKEL, per germline (reference sequence). V was shortened by 1 base and J by 0 bases, with 3 bases between the two germline ends.

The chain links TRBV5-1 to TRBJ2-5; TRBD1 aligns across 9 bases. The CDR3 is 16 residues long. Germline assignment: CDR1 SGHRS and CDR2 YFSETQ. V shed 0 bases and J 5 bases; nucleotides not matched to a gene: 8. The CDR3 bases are TGCGCCAGCAGCTTGGAAGGACAGGGGAAATGGGAGACCCAGTACTTC. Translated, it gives CASSLEGQGKWETQYF.

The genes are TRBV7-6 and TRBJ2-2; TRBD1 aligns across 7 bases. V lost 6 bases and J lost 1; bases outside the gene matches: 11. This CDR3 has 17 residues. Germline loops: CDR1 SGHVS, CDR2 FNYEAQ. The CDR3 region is CASSRLQGKENTGELFF. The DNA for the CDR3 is TGTGCCAGCAGTCGCCTACAGGGGAAGGAGAACACCGGGGAGCTGTTTTTT.

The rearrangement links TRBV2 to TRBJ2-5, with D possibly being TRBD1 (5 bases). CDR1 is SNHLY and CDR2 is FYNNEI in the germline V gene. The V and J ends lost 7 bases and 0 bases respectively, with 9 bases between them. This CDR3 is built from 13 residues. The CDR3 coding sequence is TGTGCCAGCACCGACAGATACCAAGAGACCCAGTACTTC. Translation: CASTDRYQETQYF.

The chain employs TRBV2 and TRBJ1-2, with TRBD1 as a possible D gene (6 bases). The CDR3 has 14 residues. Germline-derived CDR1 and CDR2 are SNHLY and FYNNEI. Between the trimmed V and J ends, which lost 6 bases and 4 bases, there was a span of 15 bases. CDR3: CASSRTDSLYGYTF. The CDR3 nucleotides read TGTGCCAGCAGCCGAACGGACAGCCTCTATGGCTACACCTTC.

CDR3 sequence reads: CASSPPGLAVTGELFF. The CDR3 nucleotides read TGTGCCAGCAGTCCACCGGGACTAGCTGTTACCGGGGAGCTGTTTTTT. The J gene is TRBJ2-2, the V gene TRBV7-9; 9 nucleotides align to TRBD2. The CDR3 loop spans 16 amino acids. The trim removed 6 bases at V and 5 bases at J, leaving 10 bases unmatched. The germline V gene encodes CDR1 SEHNR and CDR2 FQNEAQ (reference sequence).

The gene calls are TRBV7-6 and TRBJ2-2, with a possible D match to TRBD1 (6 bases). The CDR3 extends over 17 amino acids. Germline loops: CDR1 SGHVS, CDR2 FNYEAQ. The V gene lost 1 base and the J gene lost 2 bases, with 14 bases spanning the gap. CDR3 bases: TGTGCCAGCAGCTTAGACCAGGGGATGGGAAACACCGGGGAGCTGTTTTTT. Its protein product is CASSLDQGMGNTGELFF.

This CDR3 reads CASKDQGLSTDTQYF. CDR3 bases: TGTGCCAGCAAAGATCAGGGGCTGAGCACAGATACGCAGTATTTT. V usage is TRBV7-3 and J usage is TRBJ2-3; a weak D match, TRBD1 (6 bases). CDR1 and CDR2 from the germline V gene are SGHTA and FQGTGA. CDR3 length: 15 amino acids. Trimming left V 7 bases short and J 0 bases short, with 14 bases between.

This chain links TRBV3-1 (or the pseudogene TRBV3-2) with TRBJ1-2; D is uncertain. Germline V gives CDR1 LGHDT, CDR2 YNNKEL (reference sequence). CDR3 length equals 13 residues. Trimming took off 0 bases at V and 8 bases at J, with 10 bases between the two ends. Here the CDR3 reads CASSQDYRAGYTF. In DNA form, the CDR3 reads TGTGCCAGCAGCCAAGATTACCGCGCCGGCTACACCTTC.

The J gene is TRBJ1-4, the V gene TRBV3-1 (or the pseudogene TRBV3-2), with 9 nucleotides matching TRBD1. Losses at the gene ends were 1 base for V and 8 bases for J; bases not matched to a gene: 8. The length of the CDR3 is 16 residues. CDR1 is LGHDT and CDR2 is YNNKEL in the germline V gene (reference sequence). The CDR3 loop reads CASSQVGGQGWEKLFF. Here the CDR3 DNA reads TGTGCCAGCAGCCAAGTAGGGGGACAGGGCTGGGAAAAACTGTTTTTT.

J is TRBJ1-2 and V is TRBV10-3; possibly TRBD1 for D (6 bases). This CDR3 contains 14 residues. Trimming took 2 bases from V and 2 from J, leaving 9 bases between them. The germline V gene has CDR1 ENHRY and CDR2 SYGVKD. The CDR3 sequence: CAISERGQNYGYTF. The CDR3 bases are TGTGCCATCAGTGAGAGAGGACAGAACTATGGCTACACCTTC.